The 12 T cell receptor beta chains below come from one sample, sequenced in a study of graft-versus-host responses after intestinal transplantation. Clones were sequenced by immunoSEQ multiplex PCR, and TCRdb holds only the in-frame ones, with some missing. The data contain approximately 32,000 clones, about 95% of them seen just once; the ten biggest clones take up approximately 0.71%. The source material was PBMCs, sampled 16 days after intestinal transplant. The receptors were gathered from a human patient who received an intestinal transplant, so some T cells may come from the graft donor.

This clone has a handful of counts. This chain uses TRBV28 with TRBJ2-7; possibly TRBD1 for D (6 bases). V gave up 5 bases and J gave up 6 bases, with 20 bases separating them. The CDR3 extends over 15 amino acids. Per germline, CDR1 MDHEN and CDR2 SYDVKM. The CDR3 DNA follows: TGTGCCAGCAGTCCCACGACAGGTGTCCAGGGCGAGCAGTACTTC. Its protein product is CASSPTTGVQGEQYF. The full variable domain, with the rest looked up from reference TRBV28 and TRBJ2-7, is DVKVTQSSRYLVKRTGEKVFLECVQDMDHENMFWYRQDPGLGLRLIYFSYDVKMKEKGDIPEGYSVSREKKERFSLILESASTNQTSMYLCASSPTTGVQGEQYFGPGTRLTVT.

The chain couples TRBV4-1 to TRBJ2-2; D ambiguous. Trimming took off 0 bases at V and 7 bases at J, with 12 bases between the two ends. Germline values: CDR1 MGHRA, CDR2 YSYEKL. The CDR3 length is 15 residues. The CDR3 spells CASSQDYPGVGELFF. CDR3 sequence (DNA): TGCGCCAGCAGCCAAGATTATCCGGGCGTCGGGGAGCTGTTTTTT.

V and J are TRBV28 and TRBJ1-2; 7 nucleotides match TRBD1. CDR3 size: 13 residues. CDR1 is MDHEN, CDR2 SYDVKM, per germline. The junction had 8 bases not matched to a gene; V was cut back by 5 bases and J by 8 bases. CDR3 sequence reads: CASSQNRGRGYTF. The CDR3 DNA follows: TGTGCCAGCAGTCAGAACAGGGGTAGGGGCTACACCTTC.

The CDR3 region is CASSEFETREETQYF. CDR3 in DNA: TGTGCCAGCAGTGAATTTGAGACTAGAGAAGAGACCCAGTACTTC. This rearrangement joins TRBV25-1 to TRBJ2-5; a weak D match, TRBD2 (6 bases). CDR3 length: 15 residues. Trimming removed 1 base at V and 3 bases at J, with 12 bases between. Germline lookup yields CDR1 MGHDK and CDR2 SYGVNS.

V and J are TRBV5-1 and TRBJ1-2; 10 nucleotides line up with TRBD1. The germline V gene encodes CDR1 SGHRS and CDR2 YFSETQ. This CDR3 comprises 17 residues. With 1 base clipped from V and 1 base from J, the junction kept 7 bases outside the gene matches. CDR3 bases: TGCGCCAGCAGCTTGCGGGACAGGGGCCCCCTTAACTATGGCTACACCTTC. Protein: CASSLRDRGPLNYGYTF.

The chain combines TRBV30 with TRBJ2-1, with TRBD2 identical over 9 bases. Germline V gene sequence: CDR1 GTSNPN, CDR2 SVGIG (reference sequence). The CDR3 contains 16 residues. Trimming cost V 5 bases and J 8 bases; bases outside gene matches: 16. The CDR3 DNA follows: TGTGCCTGGTTACAGGACGCGGGACTAGCTCGCTATGAGCAGTTCTTC. It translates to CAWLQDAGLARYEQFF.

J is TRBJ1-2 and V is TRBV28; the D gene is possibly TRBD1 (5 bases). The CDR3 has 13 residues. Trimming took 3 bases from V and 6 from J, leaving 11 bases between them. CDR1 MDHEN and CDR2 SYDVKM come from the germline V gene. The CDR3 loop is CASSFQGTHGYTF. CDR3 sequence (DNA): TGTGCCAGCAGTTTTCAGGGTACCCATGGCTACACCTTC.

The rearrangement joins TRBV9 to TRBJ2-7, with 8 bases that match TRBD2. Trimming removed 4 bases from V and 0 bases from J; junction bases left unmatched: 6. The CDR3 covers 15 residues. The germline V gene has CDR1 SGDLS and CDR2 YYNGEE. CDR3: CASSFTSGSSYEQYF. The CDR3 DNA sequence: TGTGCCAGCAGCTTCACTAGCGGAAGCTCCTACGAGCAGTACTTC.

The rearrangement joins TRBV9 to TRBJ1-4, with D uncertain. V lost 1 base and J 6 bases, leaving 19 bases between the germline ends. The CDR3 covers 17 residues. Germline V gives CDR1 SGDLS, CDR2 YYNGEE. The chain's CDR3 is CASSVSEHFSGDEKLFF. CDR3 coding DNA: TGTGCCAGCAGCGTATCGGAACATTTCTCAGGAGATGAAAAACTGTTTTTT.

The J gene is TRBJ1-1, the V gene TRBV28; 7 nucleotides align to TRBD1. CDR1 MDHEN and CDR2 SYDVKM come from the germline V gene. V dropped 5 bases and J dropped 0; count of bases not matched to a gene: 9. The CDR3 is 16 amino acids. As DNA, the CDR3 is TGTGCCAGCAGTCTAAGCGACAGGGCGATGAACACTGAAGCTTTCTTT. It translates to CASSLSDRAMNTEAFF.

The gene calls are TRBV10-3 and TRBJ2-1; TRBD2 aligns across 9 bases. V was pared by 4 bases and J by 5 bases, with 6 bases of the junction left unmatched. The CDR3 runs to 15 residues. From germline, CDR1 is ENHRY and CDR2 SYGVKD. The CDR3 bases are TGTGCCATCAGTGCCCTTAGCGGGAGTAACAATGAGCAGTTCTTC. Translated, it gives CAISALSGSNNEQFF.

The genes are TRBV6-6 and TRBJ2-1; TRBD2 agrees at 9 bases. V trimming: 2 bases; J trimming: 4 bases; junction bases outside the gene matches: 6. In germline, CDR1 is MNHNY, CDR2 SVGAGI (reference sequence). There are 16 residues in the CDR3. The DNA of the CDR3 is TGTGCCAGCAGTTACACAACTAGCGGGTCTTACAATGAGCAGTTCTTC. As protein: CASSYTTSGSYNEQFF.